This T cell receptor beta chain was documented in a study of T-cell reconstitution after alpha-beta-depleted transplantation in children. Using unique molecular identifiers, the investigators prepared the TCRbeta library. Via MiXCR, TCRdb re-called the PCR reads, giving one row per CDR3 protein. Of about 230,000 distinct CDR3 sequences in the sample, roughly a tenth were seen once. The material sequenced was PBMCs from the stem cell graft donor, taken from the stem cell graft. The clonotype comes from a human donor who donated a stem cell graft to a child with SCID.

The CDR3 nucleotides read TGCGCCAGCAGCTTGGAGGCCAGTAGCACTGAAGCTTTCTTT. As protein: CASSLEASSTEAFF. V gene TRBV5-1 combines with J gene TRBJ1-1; D ambiguous. CDR3 length equals 14 residues. The V end lost 0 bases, the J end lost 4 bases, and 10 bases lay between the germline ends. CDR1 and CDR2 from the germline V gene are SGHRS and YFSETQ.